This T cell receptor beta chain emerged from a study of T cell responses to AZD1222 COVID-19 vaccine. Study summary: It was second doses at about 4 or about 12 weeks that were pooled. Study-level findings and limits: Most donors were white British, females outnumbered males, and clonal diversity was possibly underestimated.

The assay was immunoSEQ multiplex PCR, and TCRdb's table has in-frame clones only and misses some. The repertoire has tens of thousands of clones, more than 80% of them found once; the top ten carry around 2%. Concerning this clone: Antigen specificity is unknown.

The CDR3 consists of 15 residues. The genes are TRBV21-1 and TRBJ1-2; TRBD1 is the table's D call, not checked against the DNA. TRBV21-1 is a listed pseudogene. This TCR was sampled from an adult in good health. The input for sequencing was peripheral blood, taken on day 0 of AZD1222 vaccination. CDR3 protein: CASSKTGKGNYGYTF. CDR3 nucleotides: TGTGCCAGCAGCAAAACAGGGAAGGGCAACTATGGCTACACCTTC.